The 8 T cell receptor beta chains in this list originate from one sample, sequenced in a study of T-cell reconstitution after alpha-beta-depleted transplantation in children. Preparation of the TCRbeta library involved a method that used unique molecular identifiers. One entry per CDR3 protein, called by TCRdb with MiXCR from the PCR reads. Altogether about 580,000 distinct CDR3 sequences are present, approximately 22% being singletons, with the ten largest covering roughly an eighth. The sample consisted of PBMCs, mostly from graft donor cells, taken 360 days after TCRalphabeta/CD19-depleted stem cell transplant. The receptors were gathered from a boy younger than two who had a stem cell transplant for acute myeloid leukemia, so the T cells may come from the graft donor.

The gene calls are TRBV7-6 and TRBJ2-7; 8 bases map to TRBD2. V gave up 6 bases and J gave up 1 base; unmatched junction bases: 8. The CDR3 has 15 residues. The germline V gene has CDR1 SGHVS and CDR2 FNYEAQ. The CDR3 DNA is TGTGCCAGCAGTATTCGGGGGGGGCCTTCCTACGAGCAGTACTTC. This gives the protein CASSIRGGPSYEQYF.

The gene calls are TRBV6-1 and TRBJ1-2; 7 bases fit TRBD1. Germline trimming cut 6 bases from V and 8 bases from J; bases unmatched to any gene: 12. Germline-derived CDR1 and CDR2 are MNHNS and SASEGT. The CDR3 loop spans 14 amino acids. The CDR3 here is CASSQGERTGGYTF. In nucleotides, the CDR3 is TGTGCCAGCAGCCAGGGGGAGAGAACGGGAGGCTACACCTTC.

The chain combines TRBV15 with TRBJ2-7; a possible D gene is TRBD1 (7 bases). V gave up 0 bases and J gave up 7 bases, with 16 bases separating them. The CDR3 is 15 residues long. Germline CDR1 and CDR2: LNHNV and YYDKDF (reference sequence). The CDR3 region is CATSREKKGAGEQYF. In DNA, the CDR3 is TGTGCCACCAGCAGAGAGAAGAAGGGGGCGGGAGAGCAGTACTTC.

This clonotype was found a few times. The V call is TRBV9, the J call TRBJ2-3, with 9 bases that match TRBD1. V lost 3 bases to trimming and J lost 1 base; unmatched junction nucleotides: 9. CDR1 SGDLS and CDR2 YYNGEE come from the germline V gene. There are 17 residues in the CDR3. In DNA form, the CDR3 reads TGTGCCAGCAGCGCCGGGACAGGGCTCAGGGGCACAGATACGCAGTATTTT. It specifies CASSAGTGLRGTDTQYF.

In its sample, this clonotype was seen many times. The CDR3 sequence: CASSLGVGGIQETQYF. The CDR3 DNA reads as TGTGCCAGCAGCTTAGGAGTGGGGGGAATTCAGGAGACCCAGTACTTC. The V call is TRBV7-2, the J call TRBJ2-5; D perhaps matches TRBD2 (6 bases). The CDR3 totals 16 residues. Germline V CDR1 and CDR2: SGHTA, FQGNSA. The V and J ends lost 1 base and 5 bases respectively, with 17 bases between them. Complete variable domain (other parts from reference TRBV7-2 and TRBJ2-5): GAGVSQSPSNKVTEKGKDVELRCDPISGHTALYWYRQSLGQGLEFLIYFQGNSAPDKSGLPSDRFSAERTGGSVSTLTIQRTQQEDSAVYLCASSLGVGGIQETQYFGPGTRLLVL.

This clonotype came up many times. The chain uses TRBV25-1 and TRBJ2-2; D unresolved. The CDR3 length is 11 residues. Germline CDR1 MGHDK, CDR2 SYGVNS. Trimming pared 6 bases from V and 6 bases from J, leaving 5 bases between. The CDR3 spells CASRGPGELFF. The CDR3 DNA is TGTGCCAGCAGGGGTCCCGGGGAGCTGTTTTTT.

This clonotype turned up a few times. V gene TRBV4-1 combines with J gene TRBJ2-2; D gene unclear. Germline V gene data show CDR1 as MGHRA and CDR2 as YSYEKL. The CDR3 is 16 residues long. The V and J ends lost 5 bases and 0 bases respectively, with 13 bases between them. CDR3 nucleotide sequence: TGCGCCAGCAGCGCAGTCCCAGCTTCGAACACCGGGGAGCTGTTTTTT. This encodes CASSAVPASNTGELFF.

The chain couples TRBV18 to TRBJ1-5; D is possibly TRBD1 (5 bases). Trimming shortened V by 6 bases and J by 4 bases, and 10 bases separated the two germline ends. Germline loops: CDR1 KGHSH, CDR2 LQKENI. The CDR3 spans 13 residues. CDR3 loop: CASSRDENQPQHF. In nucleotides, the CDR3 is TGTGCCAGCTCCCGGGACGAGAATCAGCCCCAGCATTTT.